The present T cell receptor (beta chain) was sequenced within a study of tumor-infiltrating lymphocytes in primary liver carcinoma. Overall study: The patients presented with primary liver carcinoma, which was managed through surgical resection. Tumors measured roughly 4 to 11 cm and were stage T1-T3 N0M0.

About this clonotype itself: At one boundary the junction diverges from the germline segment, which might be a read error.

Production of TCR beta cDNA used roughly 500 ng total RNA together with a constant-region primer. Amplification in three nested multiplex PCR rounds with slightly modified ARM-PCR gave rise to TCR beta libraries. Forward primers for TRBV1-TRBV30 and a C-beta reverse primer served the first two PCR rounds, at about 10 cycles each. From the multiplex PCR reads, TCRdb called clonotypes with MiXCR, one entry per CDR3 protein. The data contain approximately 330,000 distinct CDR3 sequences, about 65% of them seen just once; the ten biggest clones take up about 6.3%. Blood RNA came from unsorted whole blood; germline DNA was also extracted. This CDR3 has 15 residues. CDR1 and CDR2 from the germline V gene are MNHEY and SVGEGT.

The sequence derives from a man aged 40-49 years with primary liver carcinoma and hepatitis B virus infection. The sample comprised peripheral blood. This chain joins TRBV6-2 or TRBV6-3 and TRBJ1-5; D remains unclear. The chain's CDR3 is CASSYGGGVNEPQHF. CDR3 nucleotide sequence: TGTGCCAGCAGTTACGGTGGTGGGGTCAATGAGCCCCAGCATTTT.